The clone carrying this T cell receptor beta chain showed up just a few times. Antigen: not known. Within the sample, other DNA sequences also encode this same CDR3. This entry comes from a study of beta chain features in type 1 diabetes. Study details: All samples together contributed 85 million to 120 million sorted cells for examination.

The investigators reverse transcribed all of the isolated RNA, so they sequenced expressed TCRB transcripts. Sequencing was performed with immunoSEQ multiplex PCR; in TCRdb, only in-frame clones are kept and a portion is missing. The data contain around 600,000 clones, roughly an eighth of them singletons. CD4+ naive, central memory, regulatory and stem cell-like memory cells were sorted via CD45RO/CCR7/CD25/CD127/CD95/CD27. Study-wide findings and caveats: In comparison with healthy donors, patients had naive, central memory and Treg TCRB repertoires that appeared more similar. Shortening of TCRB CDR3s, moderate but significant, appeared in all four CD4+ subsets of Type 1 diabetes patients.

The CDR3 covers 14 residues. CDR1 and CDR2 from the germline V gene are SGDLS and YYNGEE. V was cut by 0 bases and J by 1 base, with 8 bases left in between. The chain couples TRBV9 to TRBJ2-7, with a possible D match to TRBD1 (5 bases). Sequencing was performed on naive CD4+ T cells from blood. This clonotype was obtained from a young man with type 1 diabetes. The CDR3 DNA reads as TGTGCCAGCAGCGTAGTACCAGGGTCCTACGAGCAGTACTTC. This sequence encodes CASSVVPGSYEQYF.